This is a list of T cell receptor beta chains from one sample in a study of cytomegalovirus exposure and HLA in healthy donors. Sequenced by immunoSEQ multiplex PCR; TCRdb stores in-frame clones only, minus some. The repertoire consists of 150,000 or so clones, with approximately 78% occurring once and the leading ten covering 2% to 3%. Sequenced sample: PBMCs. The receptors come from a human donor in good health. Both conserved end residues are part of each CDR3. The D gene is left open where the match is weak. The listing skips clone size in some rows; elsewhere it reads once, few, many or a size class.

D: TRBD1; V: TRBV5-4; size: .; J: TRBJ1-2; CDR3: CASRRMTGASGYTF; DNA: TGTGCCAGCAGACGTATGACAGGGGCTAGCGGCTACACCTTC
D: .; V: TRBV19; size: .; J: TRBJ1-6; CDR3: CASSHLGSSNSPLHF; DNA: TGTGCCAGTAGTCATCTCGGGTCTTCTAATTCACCCCTCCACTTT
D: .; V: TRBV27; size: .; J: TRBJ2-3; CDR3: CASSPQDTYTDTQYF; DNA: TGTGCCAGCAGTCCTCAGGACACTTACACAGATACGCAGTATTTT
D: .; V: TRBV7-9; size: .; J: TRBJ1-5; CDR3: CASSQTGYQPQHF; DNA: TGTGCCAGCAGCCAAACAGGGTATCAGCCCCAGCATTTT
D: TRBD1; V: TRBV29-1; size: .; J: TRBJ1-1; CDR3: CSVGQGADTEAFF; DNA: TGCAGCGTTGGACAGGGGGCTGACACTGAAGCTTTCTTT
D: TRBD1; V: TRBV5-1; size: .; J: TRBJ2-2; CDR3: CASSAAGQGTGELFF; DNA: TGCGCCAGCAGCGCTGCGGGACAGGGCACCGGGGAGCTGTTTTTT
D: TRBD1; V: TRBV7-8; size: .; J: TRBJ1-2; CDR3: CASSTQQGAGGYTF; DNA: TGTGCCAGCAGCACCCAACAGGGGGCCGGAGGCTACACCTTC
D: TRBD1; V: TRBV11-2; size: once; J: TRBJ2-7; CDR3: CASSPRGTGGSYEQYF; DNA: TGTGCCAGCAGTCCTAGAGGGACAGGGGGCTCCTACGAGCAGTACTTC
D: .; V: TRBV21-1; size: .; J: TRBJ2-7; CDR3: CASSQGLAGDWGRTPEQYF; DNA: TGTGCCAGCAGCCAGGGACTAGCGGGGGATTGGGGCAGGACCCCCGAGCAGTACTTC
D: TRBD1; V: TRBV7-6; size: .; J: TRBJ1-1; CDR3: CASSLLGQGMNTEAFF; DNA: TGTGCCAGCAGCTTACTGGGACAGGGTATGAACACTGAAGCTTTCTTT
D: TRBD2; V: TRBV5-1; size: .; J: TRBJ2-5; CDR3: CASSWGLAGAQETQYF; DNA: TGCGCCAGCAGCTGGGGACTAGCGGGGGCCCAAGAGACCCAGTACTTC
D: .; V: TRBV5-8; size: .; J: TRBJ1-2; CDR3: CASSLRQPGYGYTF; DNA: TGTGCCAGCAGCTTGCGACAGCCAGGGTATGGCTACACCTTC
D: TRBD1; V: TRBV6-5; size: .; J: TRBJ2-3; CDR3: CASSSPGQRTDTQYF; DNA: TGTGCCAGCAGTTCTCCGGGACAGCGCACAGATACGCAGTATTTT
D: TRBD2; V: TRBV5-8; size: .; J: TRBJ2-4; CDR3: CASSPSSGGLAKNIQYF; DNA: TGTGCCAGCAGCCCCTCTAGCGGGGGCCTAGCCAAAAACATTCAGTACTTC
D: .; V: TRBV6-6; size: .; J: TRBJ1-5; CDR3: CASSYGTLGEIMPQHF; DNA: TGTGCCAGCAGTTACGGAACCCTAGGGGAAATCATGCCCCAGCATTTT
D: TRBD1; V: TRBV12-5; size: .; J: TRBJ1-1; CDR3: CASGWDRGVRGTEAFF; DNA: TGTGCTAGTGGTTGGGACAGGGGCGTGCGGGGCACTGAAGCTTTCTTT
D: .; V: TRBV30; size: few; J: TRBJ1-1; CDR3: CAWSGEGEGDEAFF; DNA: TGTGCCTGGAGTGGGGAGGGGGAAGGTGACGAAGCTTTCTTT
D: .; V: TRBV4-1; size: .; J: TRBJ1-1; CDR3: CASSQEKVRSTEAFF; DNA: TGCGCCAGCAGCCAAGAAAAGGTACGGAGCACTGAAGCTTTCTTT
D: TRBD2; V: TRBV7-3; size: once; J: TRBJ2-7; CDR3: CASSLTGLDSYEQYF; DNA: TGTGCCAGCAGCTTAACAGGACTAGATTCCTACGAGCAGTACTTC
D: .; V: TRBV4-1; size: .; J: TRBJ2-7; CDR3: CASSQDPGNSYEQYF; DNA: TGCGCCAGCAGCCAAGATCCGGGTAACTCCTACGAGCAGTACTTC
D: .; V: TRBV11-2; size: .; J: TRBJ1-2; CDR3: CASSLGSGINGYTF; DNA: TGTGCCAGCAGCTTAGGTTCGGGTATTAATGGCTACACCTTC
D: TRBD2; V: TRBV6-6; size: .; J: TRBJ2-1; CDR3: CASSTRTSGGRNEQFF; DNA: TGTGCCAGCAGTACCCGGACTAGCGGGGGGCGCAATGAGCAGTTCTTC
D: TRBD1; V: TRBV9; size: .; J: TRBJ1-2; CDR3: CASSVAGQGVGGYTF; DNA: TGTGCCAGCAGCGTAGCCGGGCAGGGGGTGGGAGGCTACACCTTC
D: TRBD1; V: TRBV5-1; size: .; J: TRBJ2-5; CDR3: CASSLEGLGRGLKETQYF; DNA: TGCGCCAGCAGCTTAGAAGGTCTCGGCAGGGGGTTGAAAGAGACCCAGTACTTC
D: .; V: TRBV6-1; size: .; J: TRBJ1-5; CDR3: CASSDLAPNQPQHF; DNA: TGTGCCAGCAGTGATTTGGCACCAAATCAGCCCCAGCATTTT
D: TRBD2; V: TRBV5-1; size: .; J: TRBJ2-7; CDR3: CASSGSRTSGGYEQYF; DNA: TGCGCCAGCAGTGGGAGTCGTACTAGCGGGGGCTACGAGCAGTACTTC
D: .; V: TRBV7-9; size: .; J: TRBJ2-6; CDR3: CASSSDSFAGANVLTF; DNA: TGTGCCAGCAGCTCCGACAGTTTCGCTGGGGCCAACGTCCTGACTTTC
D: .; V: TRBV18; size: .; J: TRBJ1-6; CDR3: CASSPRGDNSPLHF; DNA: TGTGCCAGCTCACCACGGGGGGATAATTCACCCCTCCACTTT
D: .; V: TRBV6-5; size: .; J: TRBJ1-1; CDR3: CASSFPGLKAEAFF; DNA: TGTGCCAGCAGCTTTCCAGGCCTGAAGGCTGAAGCTTTCTTT
D: TRBD1; V: TRBV4-1; size: .; J: TRBJ1-6; CDR3: CASSQQQGINSPLHF; DNA: TGCGCCAGCAGCCAACAACAGGGGATAAATTCACCCCTCCACTTT
D: TRBD1; V: TRBV4-1; size: few; J: TRBJ1-1; CDR3: CASRKLGGRTEAFF; DNA: TGCGCCAGCAGAAAACTAGGGGGCAGGACTGAAGCTTTCTTT
D: TRBD2; V: TRBV5-1; size: .; J: TRBJ2-2; CDR3: CASSLGLAGANTGELFF; DNA: TGCGCCAGCAGCTTGGGACTAGCGGGGGCGAACACCGGGGAGCTGTTTTTT
D: TRBD1; V: TRBV2; size: .; J: TRBJ1-1; CDR3: CASRVQGEVTEAFF; DNA: TGTGCCAGTAGAGTACAGGGGGAGGTAACTGAAGCTTTCTTT
D: TRBD1; V: TRBV7-9; size: .; J: TRBJ2-5; CDR3: CASSLTGGETQYF; DNA: TGTGCCAGCAGCCTCACAGGGGGGGAGACCCAGTACTTC
D: TRBD1; V: TRBV9; size: .; J: TRBJ1-2; CDR3: CASSVQGAGGYTF; DNA: TGTGCCAGCAGCGTTCAGGGGGCCGGAGGCTACACCTTC
D: .; V: TRBV30; size: few; J: TRBJ2-7; CDR3: CAWGDDAYEQYF; DNA: TGTGCCTGGGGAGACGATGCCTACGAGCAGTACTTC
D: TRBD1; V: TRBV5-5; size: .; J: TRBJ2-7; CDR3: CASSLGPGTVYEQYF; DNA: TGTGCCAGCAGCTTGGGGCCCGGGACAGTCTACGAGCAGTACTTC
D: .; V: TRBV7-2; size: .; J: TRBJ2-1; CDR3: CASAPQGGGHNEQFF; DNA: TGTGCCAGCGCGCCTCAGGGCGGGGGCCACAATGAGCAGTTCTTC
D: TRBD2; V: TRBV29-1; size: .; J: TRBJ2-2; CDR3: CSVATSGWGELFF; DNA: TGCAGCGTTGCAACTAGCGGGTGGGGGGAGCTGTTTTTT
D: .; V: TRBV7-2; size: .; J: TRBJ1-1; CDR3: CASSLGLQVLAEAFF; DNA: TGTGCCAGCAGCTTAGGTCTTCAGGTGCTGGCTGAAGCTTTCTTT
D: .; V: TRBV30; size: .; J: TRBJ2-3; CDR3: CAWKPLRVQNTQYF; DNA: TGTGCCTGGAAACCCCTCAGGGTTCAAAATACGCAGTATTTT
D: .; V: TRBV6-1; size: .; J: TRBJ2-3; CDR3: CASKRGRASTDTQYF; DNA: TGTGCCAGCAAAAGAGGCAGGGCTAGCACAGATACGCAGTATTTT
D: .; V: TRBV5-1; size: .; J: TRBJ2-4; CDR3: CASSLRQGSKNIQYF; DNA: TGCGCCAGCAGCTTGCGCCAGGGGTCCAAAAACATTCAGTACTTC
D: .; V: TRBV29-1; size: few; J: TRBJ1-1; CDR3: CCGALAMNTEAFF; DNA: TGCTGTGGGGCACTCGCAATGAACACTGAAGCTTTCTTT
D: TRBD1; V: TRBV15; size: .; J: TRBJ1-5; CDR3: CATSPGQGLYSNQPQHF; DNA: TGTGCCACAAGCCCGGGACAGGGACTCTATAGCAATCAGCCCCAGCATTTT
D: TRBD1; V: TRBV27; size: .; J: TRBJ2-7; CDR3: CASSPGQGIHEQYF; DNA: TGTGCCAGCAGCCCGGGACAGGGGATCCACGAGCAGTACTTC
D: TRBD2; V: TRBV7-3; size: few; J: TRBJ2-1; CDR3: CASRLAGGQYNEQFF; DNA: TGTGCCAGCAGGTTAGCGGGGGGGCAATACAATGAGCAGTTCTTC
D: .; V: TRBV7-9; size: .; J: TRBJ2-7; CDR3: CASSPSSYEQYF; DNA: TGTGCCAGCAGCCCGAGCTCCTACGAGCAGTACTTC
D: TRBD2; V: TRBV4-1; size: once; J: TRBJ2-5; CDR3: CASSQVGLASETQYF; DNA: TGCGCCAGCAGCCAAGTGGGACTAGCCTCGGAGACCCAGTACTTC
D: TRBD1; V: TRBV5-3; size: .; J: TRBJ1-2; CDR3: CARSFRTGASANYGYTF; DNA: TGTGCCAGAAGCTTCAGGACAGGGGCCTCAGCTAACTATGGCTACACCTTC
D: TRBD2; V: TRBV4-1; size: .; J: TRBJ2-3; CDR3: CASSQRGGETDTQYF; DNA: TGCGCCAGCAGCCAACGGGGGGGCGAAACAGATACGCAGTATTTT
D: TRBD1; V: TRBV30; size: once; J: TRBJ2-5; CDR3: CAWSELAGGRQETQYF; DNA: TGTGCCTGGAGTGAGTTGGCAGGGGGTCGGCAAGAGACCCAGTACTTC
D: TRBD2; V: TRBV5-1; size: .; J: TRBJ2-3; CDR3: CASSIGTSGGADTQYF; DNA: TGCGCCAGCAGCATCGGGACTAGCGGGGGGGCGGATACGCAGTATTTT